The 25 T cell receptor beta chains listed next were all sequenced from one sample in a study of identical twins. TCRdb analysed the 5' RACE reads with MiXCR anew, one entry per CDR3 protein. The table records roughly 540,000 distinct CDR3 sequences, roughly a fifth of them present only once. The same sample was also studied in work on T cells expressing NK-cell markers.

What was sequenced was CD4+ T cells sorted from blood. The receptors stem from a woman younger than 35 in good health.

This clonotype was recorded only once. CDR3 loop: CASSQIDGLEFF. CDR3 nucleotides: TGTGCCAGCAGTCAAATCGACGGGCTGGAGTTCTTC. This sequence joins TRBV12-3 or TRBV12-4 and TRBJ2-1; D is ambiguous. The CDR3 sequence is 12 residues long. V lost 5 bases and J 14 bases, leaving 16 bases between the germline ends.

CDR3 residues: CASSYAQGTQYF. The CDR3 region has the DNA TGTGCCAGCAGTTACGCGCAGGGGACCCAGTACTTC. The genes are TRBV6-5 and TRBJ2-5, with D maybe TRBD1 (5 bases). The CDR3 is 12 amino acids. V gave up 2 bases and J gave up 7 bases, with 8 bases separating them. Germline values: CDR1 MNHEY, CDR2 SVGAGI.

This clonotype was counted only a few times. The chain uses TRBV9 and TRBJ2-7, with 10 bases lining up with TRBD1. Unmatched junction bases numbered 11, after V lost 3 bases and J lost 8 bases. Germline-derived CDR1 and CDR2 are SGDLS and YYNGEE. The CDR3 length is 15 residues. The CDR3 coding sequence is TGTGCCAGCAGCGCCTCCCTCCCGGGACAGGGGCAGCAGTACTTC. Translated, it gives CASSASLPGQGQQYF.

The chain links TRBV21-1 to TRBJ2-1; TRBD2 is the table's D call, not checked against the DNA. TRBV21-1 constitutes a pseudogene. The CDR3 extends over 16 amino acids. The CDR3 is CASSKRVRGRANEQFF. The DNA for the CDR3 is TGTGCCAGCAGCAAGAGGGTTCGCGGGAGGGCCAATGAGCAGTTCTTC.

V gene TRBV5-6 combines with J gene TRBJ2-1; maybe TRBD1 (7 bases). The CDR3 has 13 residues. V lost 2 bases and J 9 bases, leaving 12 bases between the germline ends. Germline V gene sequence: CDR1 SGHDT, CDR2 YYEEEE. CDR3 sequence (DNA): TGTGCCAGCAGCTTTTCTCAGGGGGGTGAGCAGTTCTTC. This sequence encodes CASSFSQGGEQFF.

This clonotype turned up a few times. The gene calls are TRBV20-1 and TRBJ2-7; 10 bases align to TRBD2. After removal of 3 bases from V and 2 bases from J, the junction contained 4 bases not matched to a gene. This CDR3 spans 14 amino acids. The germline V gene encodes CDR1 DFQATT and CDR2 SNEGSKA (reference sequence). The CDR3: CSASSGRNTYEQYF. The CDR3 nucleotides are TGCAGTGCTAGTAGCGGGAGGAACACCTACGAGCAGTACTTC.

The J gene is TRBJ2-3, the V gene TRBV18, with 9 bases lining up with TRBD2. J gave up 6 bases and V 6 bases, and 10 bases lay outside the gene matches. Germline values: CDR1 KGHSH, CDR2 LQKENI. This CDR3 comprises 15 residues. The CDR3 spells CASSLLAGSIDTQYF. The CDR3 bases are TGTGCCAGCTCGTTGCTAGCGGGATCAATCGATACGCAGTATTTT.

This clonotype was seen repeatedly, ten times or more. The V gene is TRBV20-1, the J gene TRBJ2-7, with TRBD1 as a possible D gene (6 bases). Per the germline V gene, CDR1 is DFQATT and CDR2 is SNEGSKA (reference sequence). The CDR3 runs to 12 residues. Trimming left V 7 bases short and J 2 bases short, with 12 bases between. The DNA for the CDR3 is TGCAGTGTCCAGGGGCCGACCTACGAGCAGTACTTC. Protein sequence: CSVQGPTYEQYF.

The V gene is TRBV9, the J gene TRBJ2-1; a weak D match, TRBD2 (5 bases). The CDR3 loop spans 13 amino acids. V gave up 5 bases and J gave up 6 bases, with 12 bases separating them. CDR1 and CDR2 from the germline V gene are SGDLS and YYNGEE. The CDR3 reads CASSRTGFNEQFF. CDR3 in DNA: TGTGCCAGCAGTAGGACTGGGTTCAATGAGCAGTTCTTC.

This chain joins TRBV7-6 and TRBJ2-5, with 8 bases aligning to TRBD2. This CDR3 contains 13 residues. Per germline, CDR1 SGHVS and CDR2 FNYEAQ. V shed 10 bases and J 1 base; nucleotides not matched to a gene: 5. The CDR3 loop is CATAGALQETQYF. DNA of the CDR3: TGTGCCACAGCGGGGGCCCTCCAAGAGACCCAGTACTTC. Full variable domain (outside the CDR3, taken from reference TRBV7-6 and TRBJ2-5): GAGVSQSPRYKVTKRGQDVALRCDPISGHVSLYWYRQALGQGPEFLTYFNYEAQQDKSGLPNDRFSAERPEGSISTLTIQRTEQRDSAMYRCATAGALQETQYFGPGTRLLVL.

As concerns this clonotype: The germline gene is not matched at one end of the junction; a read error may be the cause. The V gene is TRBV5-6, the J gene TRBJ2-1; 13 bases map to TRBD2. CDR3 size: 17 residues. The V gene's germline CDR1 is SGHDT and CDR2 YYEEEE. The CDR3 DNA reads TGTGCCAGGAGCTTGGGGCGGACTAGCGGGAGAGGCGATGAGCAGTTCTTC. This gives the protein CARSLGRTSGRGDEQFF.

This clonotype has a count of ten or more. This chain links TRBV20-1 with TRBJ1-5; unclear D gene. CDR1 is DFQATT, CDR2 SNEGSKA, per germline (reference sequence). The CDR3 length is 13 residues. The V end was cut by 0 bases, the J end by 4 bases, with 7 bases between. The CDR3 spells CSARDSPNQPQHF. In DNA form, the CDR3 reads TGCAGTGCTAGAGATTCCCCGAATCAGCCCCAGCATTTT.

This sequence joins TRBV12-3 or TRBV12-4 and TRBJ1-1; TRBD1 aligns across 8 bases. Trimming took 3 bases from V and 10 from J; bases not matched to a gene: 4. The CDR3 length is 12 residues. DNA of the CDR3: TGTGCCAGCAGTTTCCAGGGGGCGCGAGCTTTCTTT. Its protein is CASSFQGARAFF.

The genes are TRBV12-3 or TRBV12-4 and TRBJ1-1, with D possibly matching TRBD1 (5 bases). Trimming removed 5 bases at V and 0 bases at J, with 13 bases between. This CDR3 contains 15 residues. For the CDR3, the DNA is TGTGCCAGCAGTCCCGGTGGGACCATGAACACTGAAGCTTTCTTT. The encoded protein is CASSPGGTMNTEAFF.

This clonotype was detected a few times. The gene calls are TRBV7-9 and TRBJ2-2; 8 nucleotides line up with TRBD1. Germline lookup yields CDR1 SEHNR and CDR2 FQNEAQ (reference sequence). The CDR3 contains 14 residues. Trimming removed 3 bases from V and 7 bases from J; junction bases left unmatched: 4. The CDR3: CASSLTGAGGELFF. CDR3 bases: TGTGCCAGCAGCTTGACAGGGGCCGGCGGGGAGCTGTTTTTT.

The chain employs TRBV14 and TRBJ2-3; D gene uncertain. The ends were cut back, 2 bases at V and 2 bases at J, with 8 bases in the middle. CDR1 and CDR2 (germline): SGHDN, FVKESK. The CDR3 sequence is 14 residues long. The CDR3 loop reads CASSQWGDTDTQYF. DNA for the CDR3: TGTGCCAGCAGCCAATGGGGTGACACAGATACGCAGTATTTT.

A few counts support this clonotype. The chain carries TRBV20-1 and TRBJ2-7; D may be TRBD1 (5 bases). This CDR3 has 13 residues. Germline CDR1 DFQATT, CDR2 SNEGSKA (reference sequence). V was cut by 6 bases and J by 0 bases, with 12 bases left in between. CDR3 bases: TGCAGTGCCCCTTTAAGGGGCTCCTACGAGCAGTACTTC. It codes for CSAPLRGSYEQYF.

This chain connects TRBV24-1 to TRBJ2-1; D not resolved. The V end lost 8 bases, the J end lost 0 bases, and 13 bases lay between the germline ends. Looked up from germline, CDR1 is KGHDR and CDR2 is SFDVKD. The CDR3 sequence is 15 residues long. The CDR3 loop is CATIPGPPSYNEQFF. CDR3 in DNA: TGTGCCACCATCCCGGGCCCTCCCTCCTACAATGAGCAGTTCTTC.

This clonotype was detected only a few times. The chain's CDR3 is CATTTGARIGYTF. CDR3 sequence (DNA): TGTGCCACCACCACGGGGGCGCGAATCGGCTACACCTTC. The V and J genes are TRBV10-3 and TRBJ1-2; D may be TRBD1 (6 bases). Trimming pared 10 bases from V and 8 bases from J, leaving 20 bases between. Germline V gives CDR1 ENHRY, CDR2 SYGVKD. This CDR3 contains 13 residues.

The chain joins TRBV20-1 to TRBJ1-2, with a tentative D call TRBD1 (5 bases). The CDR3 runs to 13 residues. Trimming pared 2 bases from V and 0 bases from J, leaving 7 bases between. CDR1 is DFQATT, CDR2 SNEGSKA, per germline (reference sequence). The CDR3 spells CSARPTANYGYTF. CDR3 sequence (DNA): TGCAGTGCTAGACCGACAGCTAACTATGGCTACACCTTC.

The gene calls are TRBV12-3 or TRBV12-4 and TRBJ2-2; tentatively, D is TRBD1 (5 bases). The V gene lost 7 bases and the J gene lost 3 bases, with 12 bases spanning the gap. This CDR3 has 14 residues. CDR3 residues: CASTQQAYTGELFF. In nucleotides, the CDR3 is TGTGCCAGCACCCAACAGGCCTACACCGGGGAGCTGTTTTTT.

The gene calls are TRBV12-3 or TRBV12-4 and TRBJ2-2, with D possibly being TRBD1 (5 bases). The length of the CDR3 is 14 residues. V shed 5 bases and J shed 7 bases, with 14 bases lying between them. Here the CDR3 reads CASSTFQGNGELFF. DNA for the CDR3: TGTGCCAGCAGTACATTTCAGGGTAACGGGGAGCTGTTTTTT.

The genes are TRBV9 and TRBJ2-3; 8 positions agree with TRBD2. Trimming took 4 bases from V and 4 from J; bases not matched to a gene: 5. The CDR3 length is 14 residues. The germline V gene has CDR1 SGDLS and CDR2 YYNGEE. The CDR3 protein is CASSSLAESDTQYF. CDR3 DNA sequence: TGTGCCAGCAGCTCACTAGCGGAATCAGATACGCAGTATTTT.

This clonotype was found a few times. The chain is built from TRBV20-1 and TRBJ1-6, with a weak D call TRBD1 (5 bases). This CDR3 comprises 13 residues. The V gene lost 5 bases and the J gene lost 9 bases, with 14 bases spanning the gap. The germline CDR1 and CDR2 sequences are DFQATT and SNEGSKA (reference sequence). In DNA, the CDR3 is TGCAGTGCTCCTTCAGGGAGTGGTTCACCCCTCCACTTT. Translation: CSAPSGSGSPLHF.

This clonotype was counted only a few times. The chain is built from TRBV7-9 and TRBJ2-5; 9 bases agree with TRBD2. The length of the CDR3 is 15 residues. From germline, CDR1 is SEHNR and CDR2 FQNEAQ (reference sequence). Trimming removed 2 bases from V and 4 bases from J; junction bases left unmatched: 5. The CDR3 loop reads CASSLMLAGLETQYF. The CDR3 bases are TGTGCCAGCAGCTTAATGCTAGCGGGATTAGAGACCCAGTACTTC. The full variable domain, with the rest looked up from reference TRBV7-9 and TRBJ2-5, is DTGVSQNPRHKITKRGQNVTFRCDPISEHNRLYWYRQTLGQGPEFLTYFQNEAQLEKSRLLSDRFSAERPKGSFSTLEIQRTEQGDSAMYLCASSLMLAGLETQYFGPGTRLLVL.